What follows is one T cell receptor beta chain and its context. Its antigen is currently unknown. The sample comes from a study of T cell responses to AZD1222 COVID-19 vaccine. The study's findings and limits: Donor demographics were predominantly white British with a female majority; clonal diversity may be underestimated. Among spike-specific TCRs, nearly half reportedly target unmutated variant regions. Two AZD1222 administrations were followed by greater Spike-specific TCR breadth and depth. Among AZD1222 vaccinees, only 5 to 7 were seropositive at baseline.

Data came from immunoSEQ multiplex PCR; TCRdb stores just in-frame clones and leaves some out. This sample yields about 120,000 clones, of which 92% are seen a single time; around 8% belongs to the top ten. The CDR3 loop spans 18 amino acids. Germline V gives CDR1 ENHRY, CDR2 SYGVKD. J was trimmed by 2 bases and V by 0 bases; bases with no gene match: 6. The source is an adult who received the AZD1222 COVID-19 vaccine. J is TRBJ2-1 and V is TRBV10-3; 11 nucleotides match TRBD2. Here the sequenced sample was peripheral blood, taken 28 days after the second AZD1222 dose. CDR3 nucleotide sequence: TGTGCCATCAGTGAGTCAGGGACTAGCGGACAGACCTACAATGAGCAGTTCTTC. Translating gives CAISESGTSGQTYNEQFF.